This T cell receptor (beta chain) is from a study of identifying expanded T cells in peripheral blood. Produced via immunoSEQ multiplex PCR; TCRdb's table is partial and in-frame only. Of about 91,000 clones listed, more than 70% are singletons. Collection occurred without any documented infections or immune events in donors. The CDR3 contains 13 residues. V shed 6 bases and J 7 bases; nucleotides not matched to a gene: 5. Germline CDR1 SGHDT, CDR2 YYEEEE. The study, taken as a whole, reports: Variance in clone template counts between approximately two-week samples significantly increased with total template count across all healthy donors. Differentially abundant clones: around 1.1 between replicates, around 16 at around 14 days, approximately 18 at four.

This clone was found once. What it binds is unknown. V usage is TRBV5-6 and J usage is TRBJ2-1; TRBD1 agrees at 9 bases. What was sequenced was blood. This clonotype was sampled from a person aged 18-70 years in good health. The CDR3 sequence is CASTPGTGNEQFF. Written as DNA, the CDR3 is TGTGCCAGCACCCCCGGGACAGGGAATGAGCAGTTCTTC.